The 17 T cell receptor beta chains given below trace back to one sample, sequenced in a study of blood T cell repertoires in COVID-19. The table came from immunoSEQ multiplex PCR; TCRdb's copy has only in-frame clones and leaves some out. The sample has 40,000 or so clones, about 77% seen once. Sample: peripheral blood. The receptors shown here come from a woman aged 70-85 years with acute or convalescent COVID-19.

This clone was picked up one time. This chain links TRBV29-1 with TRBJ1-1; 9 nucleotides align to TRBD1. The ends lost 7 bases at V and 4 bases at J; junction bases unmatched: 7. The CDR3 runs 13 residues. Germline V gene lookup returns CDR1 SQVTM and CDR2 ANQGSEA. The CDR3 DNA follows: TGCAGCGGAGCGACAGGGGGGGGCACTGAAGCTTTCTTT. It is translated as CSGATGGGTEAFF.

The DNA for the CDR3 is TGTGCCAGCAGCCTGGACAGGAACACTGAAGCTTTCTTT. It is translated as CASSLDRNTEAFF. This chain uses TRBV11-1 with TRBJ1-1; D perhaps matches TRBD1 (6 bases). Trimming shortened V by 5 bases and J by 1 base, and 8 bases separated the two germline ends. CDR1 and CDR2 from the germline V gene are SGHAT and FQDESV (reference sequence). CDR3 length equals 13 residues.

The V gene is TRBV5-5, the J gene TRBJ1-1; 7 nucleotides match TRBD1. Germline V gene sequence: CDR1 SGHKS, CDR2 YYEKEE (reference sequence). V lost 4 bases, J lost 4 bases, and 7 bases stayed unmatched. The CDR3 is 14 amino acids. The CDR3: CASSDDRAVTEAFF. The CDR3 nucleotides read TGTGCCAGCAGCGACGACAGGGCGGTCACTGAAGCTTTCTTT.

The chain recombines TRBV6-6 with TRBJ1-2; D is unclear. The CDR3 has 13 residues. Between the trimmed V and J ends, which lost 7 bases and 8 bases, there was a span of 17 bases. Germline CDR1 is MNHNY and CDR2 is SVGAGI (reference sequence). CDR3 protein: CASTPTQAGGYTF. The CDR3 DNA reads TGTGCCAGCACCCCGACCCAGGCTGGGGGCTACACCTTC.

The chain has TRBV16 and TRBJ2-7; 7 nucleotides agree with TRBD1. This CDR3 region has 13 residues. Germline CDR1 reads KGHSY; CDR2 reads FQNENV. V gave up 4 bases and J gave up 0 bases; unmatched junction bases: 0. In DNA form, the CDR3 reads TGTGCCAGCAGCCGGGACAGCTCCTACGAGCAGTACTTC. Encoded protein: CASSRDSSYEQYF.

The genes are TRBV10-1 and TRBJ2-5, with no clear D. Trimming took off 3 bases at V and 3 bases at J, with 11 bases between the two ends. The germline V gene encodes CDR1 WNHNN and CDR2 SYGVQD (reference sequence). This CDR3 comprises 14 residues. The chain's CDR3 is CASSDGQLKETQYF. The CDR3 DNA sequence: TGCGCCAGCAGTGATGGGCAGCTTAAAGAGACCCAGTACTTC.

This clone came up once. The V and J genes are TRBV7-2 and TRBJ2-7, with D possibly being TRBD2 (6 bases). This CDR3 contains 14 residues. V shed 5 bases and J shed 1 base, with 12 bases lying between them. CDR1 is SGHTA and CDR2 is FQGNSA in the germline V gene. The CDR3: CASSHGGGSYEQYF. In nucleotides, the CDR3 is TGTGCCAGCAGCCACGGTGGGGGGTCCTACGAGCAGTACTTC.

The chain recombines TRBV5-1 with TRBJ2-1, with D possibly matching TRBD1 (7 bases). V was clipped by 4 bases and J by 7 bases, with 18 bases between them. Germline V lookup: CDR1 SGHRS, CDR2 YFSETQ. The CDR3 is made up of 15 amino acids. CDR3 in amino acids: CASSPVSTGTNEQFF. The CDR3, as DNA: TGCGCCAGCAGCCCCGTGTCGACAGGGACTAATGAGCAGTTCTTC.

This clone was counted only a few times. The rearrangement uses TRBV19 and TRBJ2-2; the D gene is possibly TRBD1 (6 bases). The germline V gene encodes CDR1 LNHDA and CDR2 SQIVND (reference sequence). Trimming stripped 7 bases from V and 3 bases from J, with 15 bases between. The CDR3 covers 15 residues. This CDR3 is CASISTDSYTGELFF. In nucleotides, the CDR3 is TGTGCCAGTATTAGTACGGACAGCTACACCGGGGAGCTGTTTTTT.

For the CDR3, the DNA is TGTGCCAGCAGTTACTTCGCAGGCGAGCAGTACTTC. The encoded protein is CASSYFAGEQYF. The chain combines TRBV6-6 with TRBJ2-7, with unresolved D. The CDR3 spans 12 residues. Deletions cut 1 base from V and 6 bases from J, with 7 bases between. CDR1 is MNHNY and CDR2 is SVGAGI in the germline V gene (reference sequence).

The CDR3 here is CASLRDRGDEKLFF. CDR3 nucleotide sequence: TGTGCCAGTCTAAGGGACAGGGGAGATGAAAAACTGTTTTTT. The rearrangement links TRBV2 to TRBJ1-4; 10 bases fit TRBD1. There are 14 residues in the CDR3. CDR1 SNHLY and CDR2 FYNNEI come from the germline V gene. J was trimmed by 6 bases and V by 9 bases; bases with no gene match: 7. Full variable domain (remainder filled in from reference TRBV2 and TRBJ1-4): EPEVTQTPSHQVTQMGQEVILRCVPISNHLYFYWYRQILGQKVEFLVSFYNNEISEKSEIFDDQFSVERPDGSNFTLKIRSTKLEDSAMYFCASLRDRGDEKLFFGSGTQLSVL.

The chain has TRBV7-9 and TRBJ1-5; D not resolved. From germline, CDR1 is SEHNR and CDR2 FQNEAQ (reference sequence). The CDR3 contains 13 residues. V was trimmed by 5 bases and J by 1 base, leaving 6 bases between them. The chain's CDR3 is CASSPGSNQPQHF. For the CDR3, the DNA is TGTGCCAGCAGCCCCGGGAGCAATCAGCCCCAGCATTTT.

The chain employs TRBV15 and TRBJ1-2, with TRBD1 as a possible D gene (6 bases). The CDR3 length is 16 residues. Deletions cut 0 bases from V and 4 bases from J, with 15 bases between. Germline V gene sequence: CDR1 LNHNV, CDR2 YYDKDF (reference sequence). DNA of the CDR3: TGTGCCACCAGCAGAGATAGGGGAAGGGGGTCCTATGGCTACACCTTC. Translating gives CATSRDRGRGSYGYTF.

The genes are TRBV28 and TRBJ2-1; a possible D gene is TRBD2 (6 bases). Germline CDR1 and CDR2: MDHEN and SYDVKM. Trimming pared 3 bases from V and 0 bases from J, leaving 9 bases between. The CDR3 has 15 amino acids. This CDR3 reads CASSFGGNSYNEQFF. The CDR3 DNA reads TGTGCCAGCAGTTTTGGCGGGAACTCCTACAATGAGCAGTTCTTC.

The V call is TRBV11-2, the J call TRBJ1-1; weak D call: TRBD1 (6 bases). V lost 1 base to trimming and J lost 1 base, with 10 bases between them. CDR1 and CDR2 from the germline V gene are SGHAT and FQNNGV. The CDR3 is 15 residues long. This CDR3 reads CASSLVSGANTEAFF. Here the CDR3 DNA reads TGTGCCAGCAGCTTAGTCTCAGGGGCGAACACTGAAGCTTTCTTT. Looking up the rest from reference TRBV11-2 and TRBJ1-1 gives the full variable domain: EAGVAQSPRYKIIEKRQSVAFWCNPISGHATLYWYQQILGQGPKLLIQFQNNGVVDDSQLPKDRFSAERLKGVDSTLKIQPAKLEDSAVYLCASSLVSGANTEAFFGQGTRLTVV.

The gene calls are TRBV24-1 and TRBJ2-2; D gene uncertain. V was cut by 2 bases and J by 1 base, with 4 bases left in between. Germline lookup yields CDR1 KGHDR and CDR2 SFDVKD. The CDR3 is 14 amino acids. CDR3 protein: CATSDSWNTGELFF. CDR3 DNA: TGTGCCACCAGTGATTCCTGGAACACCGGGGAGCTGTTTTTT.

The CDR3 sequence: CASSQQRGSTTGVGGYTF. The CDR3 region has the DNA TGCGCCAGCAGCCAACAACGGGGTTCAACTACCGGCGTTGGGGGCTACACCTTC. The chain employs TRBV4-1 and TRBJ1-2; no clear D. Germline CDR1 is MGHRA and CDR2 is YSYEKL. This CDR3 is built from 18 residues. The germline V and J ends were trimmed by 2 bases and 8 bases, with 27 bases remaining between them.